This entry lists 32 T cell receptor beta chains sequenced from one sample in a study of cytomegalovirus exposure and HLA in healthy donors. PCR was performed using 60 Vbeta and 13 Jbeta primers. The assay was immunoSEQ multiplex PCR, and TCRdb's table has in-frame clones only and misses some. Among roughly 180,000 clones listed, about 77% were seen once. Sequenced material: PBMCs. These receptor sequences come from a woman aged 25 to 39 in good health and CMV-seropositive.

The chain has TRBV5-6 and TRBJ1-1; D is undetermined. This CDR3 has 13 amino acids. Germline values: CDR1 SGHDT, CDR2 YYEEEE. The V gene lost 1 base and the J gene lost 0 bases, with 4 bases spanning the gap. The CDR3: CASSLIMNTEAFF. CDR3 sequence (DNA): TGTGCCAGCAGCTTGATTATGAACACTGAAGCTTTCTTT.

A remark on this clone: At one boundary the junction diverges from the germline segment, which might be a read error. The CDR3 spells CASSSDRFSNQPQHF. In nucleotides, the CDR3 is TGTGCCAGCAGTTCGGACAGGTTTTCCAATCAGCCTCAGCATTTT. The chain links TRBV2 to TRBJ1-5; 7 bases agree with TRBD1. The length of the CDR3 is 15 residues. Germline CDR1 SNHLY, CDR2 FYNNEI.

The gene calls are TRBV19 and TRBJ2-7; perhaps TRBD2 as D (5 bases). V lost 5 bases, J lost 1 base, and 9 bases lay in between. Germline-derived CDR1 and CDR2 are LNHDA and SQIVND (reference sequence). The CDR3 spans 13 residues. CDR3 nucleotides: TGTGCCAGTAGTGTTTCGGGGTCCTACGAGCAGTACTTC. Amino acids: CASSVSGSYEQYF.

The CDR3 DNA follows: TGTGCCAGCTCCAGGGCAGATGAAAAACTGTTTTTT. It translates to CASSRADEKLFF. The rearrangement joins TRBV6-1 to TRBJ1-4; D may be TRBD1 (5 bases). CDR1 is MNHNS, CDR2 SASEGT, per germline. The CDR3 length is 12 residues. The V end was cut by 8 bases, the J end by 6 bases, with 10 bases between.

This sequence joins TRBV5-1 and TRBJ1-2; 7 bases map to TRBD1. The CDR3 is 14 residues long. V lost 3 bases, J lost 5 bases, and 7 bases stayed unmatched. The germline V gene encodes CDR1 SGHRS and CDR2 YFSETQ. The CDR3 nucleotides are TGCGCCAGCAGCTCGACCGGGACAGTTTATGGCTACACCTTC. It yields the protein CASSSTGTVYGYTF.

The count of this clone is one. The gene calls are TRBV5-1 and TRBJ1-2; D is unclear. Germline assignment: CDR1 SGHRS and CDR2 YFSETQ. The CDR3 runs to 14 residues. The V end was cut by 2 bases, the J end by 2 bases, with 10 bases between. The CDR3 sequence: CASSFSELNYGYTF. DNA of the CDR3: TGCGCCAGCAGCTTCTCAGAATTAAACTATGGCTACACCTTC. Looking up the rest from reference TRBV5-1 and TRBJ1-2 gives the full variable domain: KAGVTQTPRYLIKTRGQQVTLSCSPISGHRSVSWYQQTPGQGLQFLFEYFSETQRNKGNFPGRFSGRQFSNSRSEMNVSTLELGDSALYLCASSFSELNYGYTFGSGTRLTVV.

CDR3 sequence (DNA): TGTGCCAGCAGTTTGGGGGGGACAGGGTATGAAAAACTGTTTTTT. Protein sequence: CASSLGGTGYEKLFF. The J gene is TRBJ1-4, the V gene TRBV27; TRBD1 matches at 9 bases. The CDR3 covers 15 residues. J was trimmed by 6 bases and V by 3 bases; bases with no gene match: 5. In germline, CDR1 is MNHEY, CDR2 SMNVEV (reference sequence).

This chain links TRBV4-1 with TRBJ2-1; D not resolved. With 4 bases removed from V and 9 bases from J, the gap between germline ends came to 10 bases. The CDR3 loop spans 12 amino acids. Germline CDR1 MGHRA, CDR2 YSYEKL. In DNA, the CDR3 is TGCGCCAGCAGCCTCGGGTCTAGTGAGCAGTTCTTC. It encodes CASSLGSSEQFF.

The V call is TRBV4-2, the J call TRBJ2-7, with TRBD1 as a possible D gene (5 bases). The germline gives CDR1 LGHNA, CDR2 YNFKEQ. Trimming left V 4 bases short and J 4 bases short, with 11 bases between. The CDR3 has 13 amino acids. CDR3 sequence (DNA): TGTGCCAGCAGCCTTCAAACAGGATACGAGCAGTACTTC. Translating gives CASSLQTGYEQYF.

The chain couples TRBV6-5 to TRBJ1-3; tentative D call: TRBD1 (6 bases). Germline values: CDR1 MNHEY, CDR2 SVGAGI. The CDR3 runs to 15 residues. Trimming shortened V by 8 bases and J by 2 bases, and 16 bases separated the two germline ends. The CDR3 DNA is TGTGCCAGCCGAGGGGGTACGGTGACTGGAAACACCATATATTTT. Its protein product is CASRGGTVTGNTIYF.

The chain employs TRBV2 and TRBJ2-3, with D maybe TRBD1 (7 bases). CDR1 SNHLY and CDR2 FYNNEI come from the germline V gene. This CDR3 has 15 residues. V was shortened by 6 bases and J by 5 bases, with 18 bases between the two germline ends. The CDR3 nucleotides read TGTGCCAGCAGCGAAACGCAGGGGGAGGTAGATACGCAGTATTTT. It yields the protein CASSETQGEVDTQYF.

This clone was seen just once. The rearrangement uses TRBV19 and TRBJ1-2; 7 positions match TRBD1. CDR1 LNHDA and CDR2 SQIVND come from the germline V gene (reference sequence). This CDR3 spans 13 amino acids. J gave up 6 bases and V 5 bases, and 6 bases lay outside the gene matches. The CDR3 here is CASSPGTADGYTF. The DNA of the CDR3 is TGTGCCAGTAGTCCGGGGACAGCGGATGGCTACACCTTC.

This chain links TRBV11-2 with TRBJ2-1; TRBD2 might be the D (5 bases). The germline V and J ends were trimmed by 2 bases and 3 bases, with 20 bases remaining between them. In germline, CDR1 is SGHAT, CDR2 FQNNGV. The CDR3 extends over 18 amino acids. CDR3 bases: TGTGCCAGCAGCTTAAGTCGTACGTCGGTGACTAACTACAATGAGCAGTTCTTC. Its protein product is CASSLSRTSVTNYNEQFF. Together with reference TRBV11-2 and TRBJ2-1, the CDR3 gives the full variable domain: EAGVAQSPRYKIIEKRQSVAFWCNPISGHATLYWYQQILGQGPKLLIQFQNNGVVDDSQLPKDRFSAERLKGVDSTLKIQPAKLEDSAVYLCASSLSRTSVTNYNEQFFGPGTRLTVL.

The rearrangement uses TRBV27 and TRBJ2-1; no clear D. This CDR3 is built from 14 residues. Trimming left V 5 bases short and J 4 bases short, with 12 bases between. CDR1 is MNHEY and CDR2 is SMNVEV in the germline V gene (reference sequence). The CDR3 DNA reads as TGTGCCAGCAGTCCCGCCGGTAGTTACAATGAGCAGTTCTTC. It is translated as CASSPAGSYNEQFF.

This chain uses TRBV19 with TRBJ2-3; TRBD2 matches at 14 bases. The V segment lost 3 bases and the J segment 7 bases; nucleotides outside the gene matches: 3. Germline CDR1 LNHDA, CDR2 SQIVND (reference sequence). The length of the CDR3 is 15 residues. The CDR3 reads CASSMTSGGAYTQYF. Here the CDR3 DNA reads TGTGCCAGTAGTATGACTAGCGGGGGGGCTTATACGCAGTATTTT.

The rearrangement uses TRBV5-3 and TRBJ1-5, with 8 bases aligning to TRBD1. TRBV5-3 is labeled an ORF, and its function is uncertain. This CDR3 is 15 amino acids long. Germline trimming cut 3 bases from V and 4 bases from J; bases unmatched to any gene: 6. CDR3 in amino acids: CARSSDRVGNQPQHF. CDR3 nucleotide sequence: TGTGCCAGAAGCTCGGACAGGGTGGGTAATCAGCCCCAGCATTTT.

This chain uses TRBV2 with TRBJ2-5; 8 bases fit TRBD2. V lost 5 bases to trimming and J lost 4 bases; unmatched junction nucleotides: 9. The CDR3 extends over 15 amino acids. Germline CDR1 and CDR2: SNHLY and FYNNEI. The CDR3 protein is CASSRAPGGGETQYF. CDR3 DNA: TGTGCCAGCAGTCGGGCCCCGGGAGGGGGAGAGACCCAGTACTTC.

This clone came up once. The genes are TRBV4-1 and TRBJ2-2, with D possibly TRBD1 on 5 matching bases. Looked up from germline, CDR1 is MGHRA and CDR2 is YSYEKL. The CDR3 consists of 14 residues. V dropped 3 bases and J dropped 4 bases, with 9 bases sitting between them. As DNA, the CDR3 is TGCGCCAGCAGCCATAATGGGGCCACCGGGGAGCTGTTTTTT. Translation gives CASSHNGATGELFF.

The sample holds one count of this clone. V usage is TRBV15 and J usage is TRBJ1-1; 9 bases map to TRBD1. Germline trimming cut 3 bases from V and 6 bases from J; bases unmatched to any gene: 8. The CDR3 totals 15 residues. Germline V gene data show CDR1 as LNHNV and CDR2 as YYDKDF (reference sequence). Written as DNA, the CDR3 is TGTGCCACCAGCAGTGGGGACAGGGCTTATTCTGAAGCTTTCTTT. It specifies CATSSGDRAYSEAFF. The full variable domain, its missing parts supplied by reference TRBV15 and TRBJ1-1, is DAMVIQNPRYQVTQFGKPVTLSCSQTLNHNVMYWYQQKSSQAPKLLFHYYDKDFNNEADTPDNFQSRRPNTSFCFLDIRSPGLGDTAMYLCATSSGDRAYSEAFFGQGTRLTVV.

The chain employs TRBV29-1 and TRBJ1-4; 8 bases line up with TRBD1. The V and J ends lost 6 bases and 6 bases, in that order; junction bases with no gene match: 12. The CDR3 length is 15 residues. Germline CDR1 reads SQVTM; CDR2 reads ANQGSEA. Here the CDR3 reads CSVATWDRWDEKLFF. The CDR3 DNA follows: TGCAGCGTAGCTACCTGGGACAGGTGGGATGAAAAACTGTTTTTT.

The chain has TRBV18 and TRBJ1-3; no clear D. The V end was cut by 2 bases, the J end by 4 bases, with 3 bases between. This CDR3 is 12 amino acids long. Germline lookup yields CDR1 KGHSH and CDR2 LQKENI. CDR3 DNA sequence: TGTGCCAGCTCACCATCAGGAAACACCATATATTTT. Its translation: CASSPSGNTIYF.

The genes are TRBV2 and TRBJ2-7; maybe TRBD1 (5 bases). This CDR3 is 12 amino acids long. Germline V gene sequence: CDR1 SNHLY, CDR2 FYNNEI. Trimming stripped 7 bases from V and 2 bases from J, with 9 bases between. CDR3 protein: CASTDKPYEQYF. The CDR3 nucleotides are TGTGCCAGCACGGACAAACCCTACGAGCAGTACTTC. The entire variable domain, with the rest obtained from reference TRBV2 and TRBJ2-7, is as follows: EPEVTQTPSHQVTQMGQEVILRCVPISNHLYFYWYRQILGQKVEFLVSFYNNEISEKSEIFDDQFSVERPDGSNFTLKIRSTKLEDSAMYFCASTDKPYEQYFGPGTRLTVT.

This clone has only a few counts. The chain recombines TRBV7-9 with TRBJ1-6, with TRBD1 matching 7 bases. CDR1 SEHNR and CDR2 FQNEAQ come from the germline V gene (reference sequence). J was trimmed by 5 bases and V by 4 bases; bases with no gene match: 8. The CDR3 extends over 16 amino acids. CDR3 residues: CASSSTVQGNNSPLHF. The CDR3 nucleotides are TGTGCCAGCAGCTCGACCGTACAGGGGAATAATTCACCCCTCCACTTT. Full variable domain (rest looked up from reference TRBV7-9 and TRBJ1-6): DTGVSQNPRHKITKRGQNVTFRCDPISEHNRLYWYRQTLGQGPEFLTYFQNEAQLEKSRLLSDRFSAERPKGSFSTLEIQRTEQGDSAMYLCASSSTVQGNNSPLHFGNGTRLTVT.

About this clone itself: The sample contains more than one DNA sequence encoding this CDR3. This chain uses TRBV7-2 with TRBJ1-1, with D hard to call. Germline V CDR1 and CDR2: SGHTA, FQGNSA. V lost 5 bases and J lost 1, with 14 bases in between. This CDR3 comprises 15 residues. The CDR3 nucleotides read TGTGCCAGCAGCCTATCCACGGGTCGGAACACTGAAGCTTTCTTT. This encodes CASSLSTGRNTEAFF.

This rearrangement joins TRBV11-2 to TRBJ1-1; D gene ambiguous. The CDR3 length is 15 residues. Germline CDR1 is SGHAT and CDR2 is FQNNGV. V lost 5 bases and J 1 base, leaving 14 bases between the germline ends. The CDR3, as DNA: TGTGCCAGCAGCAACCTGGGAGTAGGGAACACTGAAGCTTTCTTT. Protein product: CASSNLGVGNTEAFF.

The chain recombines TRBV28 with TRBJ1-2, with D possibly matching TRBD1 (6 bases). Trimming removed 10 bases from V and 4 bases from J, with 19 bases in between. CDR3 length: 14 amino acids. Germline lookup yields CDR1 MDHEN and CDR2 SYDVKM. CDR3: CATKPTGPLYGYTF. DNA for the CDR3: TGTGCCACGAAGCCTACAGGGCCGCTCTATGGCTACACCTTC.

This clone occurred once. V is TRBV4-3 and J is TRBJ1-2; TRBD1 agrees at 7 bases. CDR1 is LGHNA, CDR2 YSLEER, per germline. The junction had 6 bases not matched to a gene; V was cut back by 4 bases and J by 7 bases. CDR3 length equals 13 residues. Here the CDR3 DNA reads TGCGCCAGCAGCCCGGGGACAGCGGGTGGCTACACCTTC. This translates into CASSPGTAGGYTF.

This clone was detected only once. The rearrangement uses TRBV5-4 and TRBJ2-6; D uncertain. V was shortened by 10 bases and J by 0 bases, with 8 bases between the two germline ends. The V gene's germline CDR1 is SGHNT and CDR2 YYREEE (reference sequence). CDR3 length equals 13 residues. The CDR3 loop reads CAGRSSGANVLTF. CDR3 bases: TGTGCCGGCCGGAGCTCTGGGGCCAACGTCCTGACTTTC.

Regarding this clone: Different DNA sequences within this sample yield the same CDR3. The chain has TRBV6-5 and TRBJ1-5, with no clear D. This CDR3 is built from 14 residues. The ends were cut back, 0 bases at V and 4 bases at J, with 7 bases in the middle. The germline V gene encodes CDR1 MNHEY and CDR2 SVGAGI. CDR3 region: CASSYSGGNQPQHF. CDR3 coding DNA: TGTGCCAGCAGTTACTCTGGCGGGAATCAGCCCCAGCATTTT.

This rearrangement joins TRBV6-1 to TRBJ2-6, with D possibly matching TRBD2 (5 bases). Per the germline V gene, CDR1 is MNHNS and CDR2 is SASEGT. This CDR3 contains 16 residues. V dropped 1 base and J dropped 0 bases, with 7 bases sitting between them. CDR3 DNA sequence: TGTGCCAGCAGTGAAGGGCGGGCCTCTGGGGCCAACGTCCTGACTTTC. It translates to CASSEGRASGANVLTF.

The genes are TRBV7-2 and TRBJ2-2; no definite D call. The CDR3 contains 13 residues. Germline CDR1 SGHTA, CDR2 FQGNSA. V was shortened by 5 bases and J by 9 bases, with 13 bases between the two germline ends. The CDR3 spells CASSARLGWELFF. In DNA, the CDR3 is TGTGCCAGCAGCGCAAGACTTGGCTGGGAGCTGTTTTTT.

This chain joins TRBV7-3 and TRBJ2-1; the match to TRBD2 covers 10 bases. CDR1 is SGHTA and CDR2 is FQGTGA in the germline V gene. V dropped 4 bases and J dropped 10; count of bases not matched to a gene: 4. This CDR3 spans 13 amino acids. CDR3 DNA sequence: TGTGCCAGCAGCTGGAGCGGGGGGGGAGAGCAGTTCTTC. Its translation: CASSWSGGGEQFF. Looking up the rest from reference TRBV7-3 and TRBJ2-1 gives the full variable domain: GAGVSQTPSNKVTEKGKYVELRCDPISGHTALYWYRQSLGQGPEFLIYFQGTGAADDSGLPNDRFFAVRPEGSVSTLKIQRTERGDSAVYLCASSWSGGGEQFFGPGTRLTVL.